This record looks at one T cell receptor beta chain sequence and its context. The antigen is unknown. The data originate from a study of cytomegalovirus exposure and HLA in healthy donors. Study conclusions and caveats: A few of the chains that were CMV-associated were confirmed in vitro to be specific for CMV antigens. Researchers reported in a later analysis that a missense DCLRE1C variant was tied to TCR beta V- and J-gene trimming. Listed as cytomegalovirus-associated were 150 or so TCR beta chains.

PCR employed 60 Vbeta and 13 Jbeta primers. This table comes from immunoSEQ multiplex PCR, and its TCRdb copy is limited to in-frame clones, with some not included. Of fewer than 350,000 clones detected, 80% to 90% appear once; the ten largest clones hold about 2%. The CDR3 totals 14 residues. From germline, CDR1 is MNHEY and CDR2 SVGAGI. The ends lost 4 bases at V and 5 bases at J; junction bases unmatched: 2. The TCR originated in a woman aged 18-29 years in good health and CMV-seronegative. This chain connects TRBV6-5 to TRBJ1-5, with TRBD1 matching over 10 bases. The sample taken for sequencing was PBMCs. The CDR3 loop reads CASSWGTGDQPQHF. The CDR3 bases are TGTGCCAGCAGTTGGGGGACAGGGGATCAGCCCCAGCATTTT.